One and the same sample provided the 6 T cell receptor beta chains below, sequenced in a study of pediatric ulcerative colitis. The assay was immunoSEQ multiplex PCR, and TCRdb's table has in-frame clones only and misses some. The repertoire holds 11,000 to 15,000 clones, about 90% seen once, with 0.95% to 1% in the top ten. Source material: blood. The receptors were gathered from a boy younger than 18 with moderate ulcerative colitis.

This chain connects TRBV2 to TRBJ2-7, with 7 bases fitting TRBD1. The J segment lost 7 bases and the V segment lost 6 bases, leaving 15 bases of the junction unmatched. This CDR3 is 15 amino acids long. CDR1 is SNHLY and CDR2 is FYNNEI in the germline V gene. The CDR3 nucleotides are TGTGCCAGCAGAGCTCATCCGGGACAGTTGAGTGAGCAGTACTTC. Translated: CASRAHPGQLSEQYF.

This sequence joins TRBV4-3 and TRBJ2-3, with D possibly called TRBD1 or TRBD2 (5 bases each). With 3 bases removed from V and 6 bases from J, the gap between germline ends came to 19 bases. Germline V gives CDR1 LGHNA, CDR2 YSLEER. This CDR3 region has 16 residues. The CDR3 region is CASSQAVGPPGDTQYF. The CDR3 DNA reads TGCGCCAGCAGCCAGGCGGTGGGGCCACCGGGGGATACGCAGTATTTT.

The V gene is TRBV6-4, the J gene TRBJ1-1; weak D call: TRBD1 (6 bases). This CDR3 is built from 17 residues. Trimming removed 3 bases from V and 0 bases from J, with 17 bases in between. CDR1 is MRHNA, CDR2 SNTAGT, per germline. The CDR3 DNA sequence: TGTGCCAGCAGTGATCTCGGTCGGACAGACTTGAACACTGAAGCTTTCTTT. Translating it yields CASSDLGRTDLNTEAFF.

The chain combines TRBV5-1 with TRBJ2-1; TRBD2 matches 11 bases. The length of the CDR3 is 17 residues. Losses at the gene ends were 0 bases for V and 7 bases for J; bases not matched to a gene: 9. The germline gives CDR1 SGHRS, CDR2 YFSETQ. The DNA of the CDR3 is TGCGCCAGCAGCTTGGTTAGGCTAGCGGGAGGTTCGAATGAGCAGTTCTTC. Translating gives CASSLVRLAGGSNEQFF.

The chain joins TRBV7-9 to TRBJ2-6; 10 bases are shared with TRBD2. This CDR3 contains 17 residues. V dropped 7 bases and J dropped 2; count of bases not matched to a gene: 8. Germline CDR1 and CDR2: SEHNR and FQNEAQ (reference sequence). The CDR3 loop is CASTDSGGLAGANVLTF. The CDR3 coding sequence is TGTGCCAGCACCGATAGCGGGGGGCTGGCTGGGGCCAACGTCCTGACTTTC.

The chain couples TRBV4-1 to TRBJ2-1; 10 bases align to TRBD2. Trimming cost V 1 base and J 10 bases; bases outside gene matches: 13. CDR1 and CDR2 (germline): MGHRA, YSYEKL. The CDR3 is 17 residues long. CDR3 residues: CASSQGPSGRAFREQFF. The CDR3 DNA sequence: TGCGCCAGCAGCCAAGGGCCCAGCGGGAGGGCCTTCAGGGAGCAGTTCTTC.